Below are 26 T cell receptor beta chains sequenced from a single sample in a study of blood T cell repertoires in COVID-19. Here immunoSEQ multiplex PCR was the method, and the copy in TCRdb shows in-frame clones only, minus some. Among 470,000 or so clones listed, about 85% were seen once. The sequencing input was PBMCs or T cells enriched from blood (not recorded which). The receptor set was obtained from a woman younger than 30 with acute COVID-19.

This clone was observed a few times. The same CDR3 arises from other DNA sequences in this sample as well. V is TRBV9 and J is TRBJ1-1, with D uncertain. V was cut by 0 bases and J by 0 bases, with 6 bases left in between. Germline CDR1 SGDLS, CDR2 YYNGEE. This CDR3 spans 14 amino acids. The CDR3 DNA is TGTGCCAGCAGCGTAGGGGGAGTGAACACTGAAGCTTTCTTT. Translation gives CASSVGGVNTEAFF.

This clone was counted between two and nine times. This chain uses TRBV28 with TRBJ1-6; D might be TRBD1 (5 bases). Trimming cost V 1 base and J 7 bases, with 11 bases left between them. Germline CDR1 and CDR2: MDHEN and SYDVKM. The CDR3 loop spans 15 amino acids. Written as DNA, the CDR3 is TGTGCCAGCAGTTTATTGCAGGGTATGAATTCACCCCTCCACTTT. Translating it yields CASSLLQGMNSPLHF.

The J gene is TRBJ2-1, the V gene TRBV11-2; 9 nucleotides line up with TRBD1. Germline loops: CDR1 SGHAT, CDR2 FQNNGV. There are 15 residues in the CDR3. With V trimmed by 3 bases and J by 1 base, 1 base remained unmatched. The CDR3 bases are TGTGCCAGCAGCTTCGGACAGGGGTCCTACAATGAGCAGTTCTTC. Protein sequence: CASSFGQGSYNEQFF.

The chain uses TRBV19 and TRBJ2-1, with TRBD2 identical over 8 bases. V lost 5 bases and J lost 8; bases outside the gene matches: 8. The germline V gene encodes CDR1 LNHDA and CDR2 SQIVND (reference sequence). The CDR3 loop spans 14 amino acids. CDR3 amino acids: CASSRSGGFDEQFF. The CDR3 DNA sequence: TGTGCCAGTAGTCGGAGCGGGGGCTTTGATGAGCAGTTCTTC.

The chain couples TRBV7-3 to TRBJ2-3; 12 bases agree with TRBD2. V lost 1 base to trimming and J lost 5 bases; unmatched junction nucleotides: 1. The CDR3 loop spans 15 amino acids. Per the germline V gene, CDR1 is SGHTA and CDR2 is FQGTGA. The CDR3 reads CASSLRLAGVDTQYF. In DNA, the CDR3 is TGTGCCAGCAGCTTAAGACTAGCGGGGGTAGATACGCAGTATTTT.

The chain combines TRBV14 with TRBJ2-6, with 16 bases identical to TRBD2. Trimming at V came to 4 bases and at J to 0 bases, leaving 6 bases not matched to a gene. This CDR3 spans 20 amino acids. Per germline, CDR1 SGHDN and CDR2 FVKESK. The CDR3 region has the DNA TGTGCCAGCAGCCCCGGGACTAGCGGGAGGGCACTCTCTGGGGCCAACGTCCTGACTTTC. It is translated as CASSPGTSGRALSGANVLTF.

The chain carries TRBV5-4 and TRBJ1-2; 10 bases are a match to TRBD1. Trimming at V came to 6 bases and at J to 7 bases, leaving 6 bases not matched to a gene. Per the germline V gene, CDR1 is SGHNT and CDR2 is YYREEE (reference sequence). This CDR3 has 13 residues. This CDR3 reads CASTRQGAGGYTF. The CDR3 nucleotides read TGTGCCAGCACCCGACAGGGGGCGGGTGGCTACACCTTC.

This clone appeared once. The J gene is TRBJ2-7, the V gene TRBV5-1, with 8 bases aligning to TRBD2. The trim removed 2 bases at V and 0 bases at J, leaving 4 bases unmatched. The CDR3 extends over 15 amino acids. CDR1 is SGHRS and CDR2 is YFSETQ in the germline V gene. CDR3: CASSFPLADSYEQYF. CDR3 in DNA: TGCGCCAGCAGCTTCCCACTAGCGGACTCCTACGAGCAGTACTTC.

V and J are TRBV5-8 and TRBJ1-1; weak D call: TRBD1 (5 bases). The CDR3 is made up of 15 amino acids. Germline V CDR1 and CDR2: SGHTS, YDEGEE. Trimming cost V 2 bases and J 3 bases, with 14 bases left between them. In DNA form, the CDR3 reads TGTGCCAGCAGCTTCCCCAGGGTGGGTGACACTGAAGCTTTCTTT. This codes for CASSFPRVGDTEAFF.

J is TRBJ1-4 and V is TRBV5-5, with 10 bases lining up with TRBD1. CDR3 length equals 16 residues. V was pared by 2 bases and J by 0 bases, with 1 base of the junction left unmatched. CDR1 and CDR2 from the germline V gene are SGHKS and YYEKEE (reference sequence). CDR3 loop: CASSFGQGATNEKLFF. CDR3 coding DNA: TGTGCCAGCAGCTTTGGACAGGGGGCAACTAATGAAAAACTGTTTTTT.

This chain joins TRBV19 and TRBJ1-2; 9 bases fit TRBD1. CDR1 LNHDA and CDR2 SQIVND come from the germline V gene (reference sequence). The V and J ends lost 7 bases and 0 bases, in that order; junction bases with no gene match: 9. CDR3 length: 16 residues. The CDR3 DNA reads TGTGCCAGTATCCTACAGGGACAGGGATCTAACTATGGCTACACCTTC. Amino acid sequence: CASILQGQGSNYGYTF.

The chain is built from TRBV28 and TRBJ2-5, with 9 bases lining up with TRBD1. The V segment lost 6 bases and the J segment 7 bases; nucleotides outside the gene matches: 9. This CDR3 is 14 amino acids long. Germline V lookup: CDR1 MDHEN, CDR2 SYDVKM. Written as DNA, the CDR3 is TGTGCCAGCAGCCCGGGACAGGGTGGGTGGACCCAGTACTTC. Its protein is CASSPGQGGWTQYF.

V gene TRBV4-2 combines with J gene TRBJ1-1, with 7 bases lining up with TRBD1. Trimming cost V 0 bases and J 12 bases; bases outside gene matches: 4. Germline V gene sequence: CDR1 LGHNA, CDR2 YNFKEQ. CDR3 size: 12 residues. DNA for the CDR3: TGTGCCAGCAGCCAAGATGACAGGGCGACTTTCTTT. Its protein is CASSQDDRATFF.

This clone came up once. The chain employs TRBV27 and TRBJ2-7; 9 bases line up with TRBD2. The germline gives CDR1 MNHEY, CDR2 SMNVEV (reference sequence). This CDR3 is 15 amino acids long. V shed 0 bases and J 2 bases; nucleotides not matched to a gene: 2. DNA for the CDR3: TGTGCCAGCAGTTTATCGACTAGCGGAGCCTACGAGCAGTACTTC. It translates to CASSLSTSGAYEQYF.

J is TRBJ2-7 and V is TRBV3-1 (or the pseudogene TRBV3-2), with TRBD1 matching over 8 bases. Losses at the gene ends were 0 bases for V and 5 bases for J; bases not matched to a gene: 3. The length of the CDR3 is 14 residues. From germline, CDR1 is LGHDT and CDR2 YNNKEL (reference sequence). This chain's CDR3 is CASSQDRGLDEQYF. CDR3 DNA: TGTGCCAGCAGCCAAGACAGGGGGCTCGACGAGCAGTACTTC.

The CDR3 region has the DNA TGTGCCAGCAAGGGACAGCTTGCAACTAATGAAAAACTGTTTTTT. It yields the protein CASKGQLATNEKLFF. The V gene is TRBV2, the J gene TRBJ1-4, with 7 bases fitting TRBD1. V lost 7 bases, J lost 0 bases, and 5 bases stayed unmatched. CDR3 length equals 15 residues. Germline V gives CDR1 SNHLY, CDR2 FYNNEI.

The chain employs TRBV5-1 and TRBJ2-5; 12 nucleotides line up with TRBD2. There are 15 residues in the CDR3. The V and J ends lost 4 bases and 5 bases, in that order; junction bases with no gene match: 6. CDR1 is SGHRS, CDR2 YFSETQ, per germline. The CDR3 protein is CASSPPSGGAETQYF. CDR3 bases: TGCGCCAGCAGCCCTCCTAGCGGGGGGGCGGAGACCCAGTACTTC.

The table lists this clone with a count of one. J is TRBJ2-3 and V is TRBV5-5; D gene ambiguous. The V gene's germline CDR1 is SGHKS and CDR2 YYEKEE (reference sequence). Trimming left V 4 bases short and J 1 base short, with 16 bases between. This CDR3 has 16 residues. CDR3 in amino acids: CASSLLIRVGTDTQYF. Here the CDR3 DNA reads TGTGCCAGCAGCCTCCTCATCCGCGTAGGCACAGATACGCAGTATTTT.

The gene calls are TRBV6-4 and TRBJ1-6; weak D call: TRBD1 (5 bases). V lost 5 bases and J lost 7, with 15 bases in between. Germline loops: CDR1 MRHNA, CDR2 SNTAGT. The CDR3 is 15 amino acids. In DNA form, the CDR3 reads TGTGCCAGCAGTCGGGACTCTTATGGGAATTCACCCCTCCACTTT. Encoded protein: CASSRDSYGNSPLHF.

This rearrangement joins TRBV29-1 to TRBJ1-3, with D possibly TRBD1 on 6 matching bases. Per the germline V gene, CDR1 is SQVTM and CDR2 is ANQGSEA. The CDR3 contains 15 residues. Trimming pared 3 bases from V and 4 bases from J, leaving 16 bases between. CDR3 loop: CSVDPTGNTGNTIYF. CDR3 nucleotide sequence: TGCAGCGTTGACCCAACAGGGAATACAGGAAACACCATATATTTT.

V is TRBV30 and J is TRBJ2-2; 8 bases map to TRBD1. V shed 2 bases, J shed 3 bases, and the junction held 5 bases outside the gene matches. CDR1 and CDR2 from the germline V gene are GTSNPN and SVGIG (reference sequence). The length of the CDR3 is 15 residues. The CDR3 here is CAWSPGQDYTGELFF. The CDR3 bases are TGTGCCTGGAGTCCGGGACAGGACTACACCGGGGAGCTGTTTTTT.

The V gene is TRBV30, the J gene TRBJ1-2, with D perhaps matching TRBD1 (5 bases). Germline CDR1 is GTSNPN and CDR2 is SVGIG (reference sequence). V was shortened by 4 bases and J by 0 bases, with 18 bases between the two germline ends. The CDR3 has 16 amino acids. The CDR3 DNA reads TGTGCCTGGACCCCATGGGGGGATTCTGCTAACTATGGCTACACCTTC. Its translation is CAWTPWGDSANYGYTF.

V usage is TRBV6-5 and J usage is TRBJ2-7; D is uncertain. V was shortened by 8 bases and J by 0 bases, with 11 bases between the two germline ends. Germline-derived CDR1 and CDR2 are MNHEY and SVGAGI. There are 13 residues in the CDR3. The CDR3 sequence: CASFPSGSYEQYF. In DNA form, the CDR3 reads TGTGCCAGCTTCCCGTCGGGCTCCTACGAGCAGTACTTC.

The rearrangement links TRBV10-3 to TRBJ2-3; 11 positions agree with TRBD1. V shed 8 bases, J shed 5 bases, and the junction held 9 bases outside the gene matches. The CDR3 extends over 15 amino acids. Germline assignment: CDR1 ENHRY and CDR2 SYGVKD. CDR3 sequence reads: CAISTGTGGGDTQYF. In nucleotides, the CDR3 is TGTGCCATCTCCACCGGGACAGGGGGAGGAGATACGCAGTATTTT.

The chain employs TRBV10-1 and TRBJ2-7; 7 nucleotides agree with TRBD1. Per the germline V gene, CDR1 is WNHNN and CDR2 is SYGVQD (reference sequence). Trimming removed 5 bases from V and 0 bases from J; junction bases left unmatched: 1. The CDR3 consists of 13 residues. CDR3 in amino acids: CASSRQGSYEQYF. The DNA of the CDR3 is TGCGCCAGCAGTCGACAGGGCTCCTACGAGCAGTACTTC.

The V and J genes are TRBV7-2 and TRBJ2-3; weak D call: TRBD2 (6 bases). The CDR3 is 12 amino acids. The germline V gene encodes CDR1 SGHTA and CDR2 FQGNSA. Trimming removed 10 bases from V and 2 bases from J, with 10 bases in between. For the CDR3, the DNA is TGTGCCATGGGAGGCCCCACAGATACGCAGTATTTT. Translated, it gives CAMGGPTDTQYF.